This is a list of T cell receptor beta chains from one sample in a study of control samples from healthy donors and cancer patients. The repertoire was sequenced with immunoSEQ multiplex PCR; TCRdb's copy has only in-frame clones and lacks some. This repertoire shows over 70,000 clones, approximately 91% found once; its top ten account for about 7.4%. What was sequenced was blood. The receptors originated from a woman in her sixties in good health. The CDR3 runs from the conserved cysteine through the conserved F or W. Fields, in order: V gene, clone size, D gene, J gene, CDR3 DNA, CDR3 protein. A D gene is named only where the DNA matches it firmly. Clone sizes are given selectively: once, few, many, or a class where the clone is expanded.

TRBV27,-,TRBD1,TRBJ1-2,TGTGCCAGCAGTTGGGCCCGACAGGGCGCATTCTATGGCTACACCTTC,CASSWARQGAFYGYTF
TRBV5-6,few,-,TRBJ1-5,TGTGCCAGCAGCTTGAGAGGCGGGTCCCCCAATCAGCCCCAGCATTTT,CASSLRGGSPNQPQHF
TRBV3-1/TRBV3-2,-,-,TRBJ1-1,TGTGCCAGCAGCCAAGTGGGGGGCATGGGCACTGAAGCTTTCTTT,CASSQVGGMGTEAFF
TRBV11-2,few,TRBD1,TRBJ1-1,TGTGCCAGCAGCTTACGTTTCGGGACAGTGAACACTGAAGCTTTCTTT,CASSLRFGTVNTEAFF
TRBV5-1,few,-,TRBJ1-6,TGCGCCAGCAGCTTGTCGTCTCGGACACGAGATAATTCACCCCTCCACTTT,CASSLSSRTRDNSPLHF
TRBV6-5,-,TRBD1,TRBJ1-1,TGTGCCAGCAGTTACTCGAACAGGGGCGGCACTGAAGCTTTCTTT,CASSYSNRGGTEAFF
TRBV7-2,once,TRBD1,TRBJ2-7,TGTGCCAGCAGCTTCGGACAGGGGGGGTACGAGCAGTACTTC,CASSFGQGGYEQYF
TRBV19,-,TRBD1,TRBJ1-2,TGTGCCAGTAGACGGACAGGAAGTGTTGGCTACACCTTC,CASRRTGSVGYTF
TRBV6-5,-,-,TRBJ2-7,TGTGCCAGCAGTCTCCGGGACGGAGTCTACGAGCAGTACTTC,CASSLRDGVYEQYF
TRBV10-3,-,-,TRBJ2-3,TGTGCCATCAGTGAGTCGCCGGGACCGCCCAACCGTTATGCAGATACGCAGTATTTT,CAISESPGPPNRYADTQYF
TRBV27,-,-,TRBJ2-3,TGTGCCAGCAGTTTAGGGGGGGCCTCCACAGATACGCAGTATTTT,CASSLGGASTDTQYF
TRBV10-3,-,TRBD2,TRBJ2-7,TGTGCCATCAGTGTTGGCGGGGGGGAGTACGAGCAGTACTTC,CAISVGGGEYEQYF
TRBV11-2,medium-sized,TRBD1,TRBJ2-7,TGTGCCAGCAGCCTAGGGTGGGACAGCCACTACGAGCAGTACTTC,CASSLGWDSHYEQYF
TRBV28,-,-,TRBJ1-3,TGTGCCAGCAGTTTATCTACCGGGTTTGGAAACACCATATATTTT,CASSLSTGFGNTIYF
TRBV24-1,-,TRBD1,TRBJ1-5,TGTGCCACCATACATACAGCCCCCGGGACAGGGTTTGACAATCAGCCCCAGCATTTT,CATIHTAPGTGFDNQPQHF
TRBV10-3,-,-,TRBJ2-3,TGTGCCATCAGTTTGGGGGGCCGAGAAGATACGCAGTATTTT,CAISLGGREDTQYF
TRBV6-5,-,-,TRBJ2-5,TGTGCCAGCAGCCTTCGGGAGACCCAGTACTTC,CASSLRETQYF
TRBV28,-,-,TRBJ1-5,TGTGCCAGCAGTTTTAGGGGATTGGGGGGCCAGCCCCAGCATTTT,CASSFRGLGGQPQHF
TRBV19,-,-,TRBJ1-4,TGTGCCAGTAGTTGGGGAAACGCGGGTAATGAAAAACTGTTTTTT,CASSWGNAGNEKLFF
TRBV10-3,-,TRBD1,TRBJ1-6,TGTGCCATCAGTCAAGGGACAGGTTATCACTTT,CAISQGTGYHF
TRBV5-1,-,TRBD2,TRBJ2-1,TGCGCCAGCAGCTGGCTAGCGGGGATTACAAATGAGCAGTTCTTC,CASSWLAGITNEQFF
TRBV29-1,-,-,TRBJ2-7,TGCAGCGTTGAAGGGCTAGTAGGATCCGAGCAGTACTTC,CSVEGLVGSEQYF
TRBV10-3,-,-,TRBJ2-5,TGTGCCATCAGTGAGTCGAGGCAGGAACAAGAGACCCAGTACTTC,CAISESRQEQETQYF
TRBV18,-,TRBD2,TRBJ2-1,TGTGCCAGCTCACGGGGGACTAGCGGCTACAATGAGCAGTTCTTC,CASSRGTSGYNEQFF